This TCR beta chain was documented in a study of blood T cells in healthy people across ages (dated by TCRdb to between 2015 and 2017). About the full investigation: In model experiments, roughly one uniquely barcoded TCR beta cDNA molecule per two T cells was captured by template switching. Age-related changes in TCR beta repertoire diversity were measured in the study by deep sequencing normalized with unique cDNA molecular identifiers. The donors were divided into four age groups: young (average approximately 15 years), middle-aged (approximately 42), aged (approximately 64) and long-lived (82). To avoid experimental bias, donors of different ages were randomly spread across the sequencing lanes. For two donors (one aged 18 to 30 and one aged 80 or older), the study analyzed two additional independent replicas of 1 million unique cDNA reads from the same blood draw. The investigation overall reported the following: Since profiling was done on bulk unsorted PBMCs, naive and antigen-experienced compartments could not be conclusively compared. The CMV infection status of donors was not known, potentially confounding age-related changes in expanded clonotypes. Observed TCR beta diversity per million T cells fell roughly linearly with age, and a significant reduction was already apparent by age around 44. Estimates of total diversity based on one million sequenced T cells were regarded as lower bounds and as underestimates. The long-lived group showed more naive CD4+ T cells, fewer expanded clones and increased TCR diversity than the aged group, suggesting age selection. The percentage of naive T cells measured by flow cytometry correlated strongly with observed TCR beta diversity.

Points on this clonotype: Its antigen remains unidentified. Per-base quality was not reported, and no clone a single base away is much larger than it.

The method behind the library was 5' RACE. For sequencing, an Illumina HiSeq 2500 was employed. A second 7 to 11 cycle PCR used a sample-barcoded 5' primer and a J-beta primer mix. A unique molecular identifier was introduced onto each TCR beta cDNA molecule by a template-switch 5' adaptor carrying 12 random nucleotides. At least 2.5 million CDR3-containing paired-end reads were obtained from each sample. First-strand cDNA synthesis was performed from all RNA using the Mint cDNA synthesis kit, with priming by a TRBC-specific oligonucleotide. After uracil-DNA glycosylase treatment, a first 18-cycle PCR used universal primers M1SS and BC2_uni_R on all cDNA. Under the source paper's analysis protocol: Each sample was normalized by randomly selecting 1 million high-quality reads, each carrying a distinct molecular identifier. Reads with shared molecular identifiers were discarded instead of being binned into consensus sequences. MiTCR, with a Q25 quality threshold and the strictest error-elimination algorithm, was used for CDR3 identification, clonotype clustering and error correction. A nonparametric unseen species model using Euler transformation provided a lower-bound estimate of total TCR beta diversity. Clones were called with MiXCR by TCRdb after fastp trimmed the public reads at Q25, and only in-frame beta chains were retained. Every distinct CDR3 protein forms one entry, paired with its most common genes and DNA. The V and J calls, along with clone size, are taken from TCRdb and not from the paper's own processing. Across this sample there are under 1 million distinct CDR3 sequences, with under 45% seen only once. 15% to 25% of the sample comes from the top ten.

CDR1 and CDR2 were assigned from the germline V gene (reference sequence) as SEHNR and FQNEAQ. The CDR3 covers 15 residues, taking in both the cysteine and the phenylalanine. Of all the DNA, just the CDR3 is kept, 45 bases in frame from base 1. V is shortened by 5 bases, J by 0 bases, and the region joining them spans 11 bases. Donors were approximately 42 systemically healthy Caucasian individuals from Russia aged roughly 6 to 90 years. About 9.8 milliliters of peripheral blood were drawn from each donor into EDTA-treated Vacutainer tubes. Ficoll-Paque density-gradient centrifugation was used to isolate PBMCs, with at least 7 million per sample. Total RNA, at least 5 micrograms per sample, was extracted from PBMCs with Trizol reagent. For every donor, an aliquot of PBMCs went through flow cytometry to measure the percentages of naive CD45RAhigh/CD27high T cells.

This clonotype originated in a man aged 55-75 years in good health. Source material: blood. The sequence links TRBV7-9 to TRBJ1-3, with the D gene uncertain. The CDR3 protein sequence reads: CASSPRRDSGNTIYF. The base sequence is TGTGCCAGCAGCCCAAGACGGGACTCTGGAAACACCATATATTTT.